This T cell receptor beta chain was sequenced for a study of blood T cell repertoires in COVID-19. Study information: The United States, Italy and Spain were the sources of the acute and convalescent COVID-19 samples. T cells, B-cell-depleted T cells, or PBMCs provided the cDNA or gDNA that served as material.

Looked up from germline, CDR1 is LNHDA and CDR2 is SQIVND (reference sequence). V was trimmed by 10 bases and J by 6 bases, leaving 22 bases between them. The CDR3 runs 15 residues. This clone was seen a single time. Libraries were prepared by immunoSEQ multiplex PCR; TCRdb keeps only in-frame clonotypes and omits some of them. The sample shows around 190,000 clones, roughly 87% of them seen only once. The chain links TRBV19 to TRBJ2-4, with D tentatively TRBD1 (6 bases). This sequence was found in an older woman with COVID-19, enrolled during active disease. The sample taken for sequencing was peripheral blood. The CDR3 sequence is CATSRDKEVRNIQYF. The CDR3 bases are TGTGCCACCAGCCGGGACAAGGAAGTCCGAAACATTCAGTACTTC.